The source of this T cell receptor beta chain is a study of T-cell reconstitution after alpha-beta-depleted transplantation in children. Unique molecular identifiers were used to barcode this TCRbeta library. TCRdb independently ran MiXCR on the PCR reads; one entry per CDR3 protein. The table shows hundreds of thousands of distinct CDR3 sequences, with around 15% occurring only once. The CDR3 is 15 residues long. Germline assignment: CDR1 MGHRA and CDR2 YSYEKL. With V trimmed by 2 bases and J by 3 bases, 4 bases remained unmatched. Study-wide results and limits: Recipient T cells and thymic progenitors that survived gave rise to the high TCRbeta diversity observed at day 60 in some patients.

In this sample, this clonotype turned up a few times. What it binds is not known. The chain is built from TRBV4-1 and TRBJ2-1; 7 bases agree with TRBD2. The material sequenced was PBMCs, mostly from graft donor cells, taken 360 days after TCRalphabeta/CD19-depleted stem cell transplant. The clonotype comes from a boy in the first two years of life who had a stem cell transplant for Wiskott-Aldrich syndrome, so the T cells may come from the graft donor. CDR3 in amino acids: CASSQLRTSYNEQFF. The CDR3 bases are TGCGCCAGCAGCCAATTGAGGACTAGCTACAATGAGCAGTTCTTC.